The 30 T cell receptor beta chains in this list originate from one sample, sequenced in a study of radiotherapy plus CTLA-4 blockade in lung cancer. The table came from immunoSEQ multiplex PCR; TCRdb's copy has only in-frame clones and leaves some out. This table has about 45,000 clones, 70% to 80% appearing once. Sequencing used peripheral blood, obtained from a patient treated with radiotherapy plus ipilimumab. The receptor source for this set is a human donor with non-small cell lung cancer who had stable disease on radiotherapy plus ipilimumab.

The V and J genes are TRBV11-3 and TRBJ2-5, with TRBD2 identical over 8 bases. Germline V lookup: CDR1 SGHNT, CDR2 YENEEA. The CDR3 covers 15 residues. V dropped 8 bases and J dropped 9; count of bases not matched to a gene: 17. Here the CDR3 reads CASSGGGPKPGAQYF. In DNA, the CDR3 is TGTGCCAGCTCCGGGGGGGGTCCCAAACCAGGGGCCCAGTACTTC.

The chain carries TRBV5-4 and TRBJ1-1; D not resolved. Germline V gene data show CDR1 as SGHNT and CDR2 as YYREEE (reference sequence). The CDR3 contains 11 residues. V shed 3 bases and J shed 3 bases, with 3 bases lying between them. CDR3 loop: CASSSDTEAFF. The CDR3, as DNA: TGTGCCAGCAGCTCAGACACTGAAGCTTTCTTT. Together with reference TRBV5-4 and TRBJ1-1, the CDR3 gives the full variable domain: ETGVTQSPTHLIKTRGQQVTLRCSSQSGHNTVSWYQQALGQGPQFIFQYYREEENGRGNFPPRFSGLQFPNYSSELNVNALELDDSALYLCASSSDTEAFFGQGTRLTVV.

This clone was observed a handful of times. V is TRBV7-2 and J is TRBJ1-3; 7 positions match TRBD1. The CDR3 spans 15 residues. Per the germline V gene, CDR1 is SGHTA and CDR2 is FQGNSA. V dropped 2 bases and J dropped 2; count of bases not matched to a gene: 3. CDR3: CASSLLGTAGNTIYF. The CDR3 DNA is TGTGCCAGCAGCTTATTGGGGACAGCTGGAAACACCATATATTTT.

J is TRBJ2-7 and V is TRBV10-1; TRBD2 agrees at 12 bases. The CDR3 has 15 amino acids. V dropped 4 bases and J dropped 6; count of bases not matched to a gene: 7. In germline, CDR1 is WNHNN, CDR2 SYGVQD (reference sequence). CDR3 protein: CASSGPGLAGFEQYF. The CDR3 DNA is TGCGCCAGCAGTGGTCCGGGACTAGCGGGTTTCGAGCAGTACTTC.

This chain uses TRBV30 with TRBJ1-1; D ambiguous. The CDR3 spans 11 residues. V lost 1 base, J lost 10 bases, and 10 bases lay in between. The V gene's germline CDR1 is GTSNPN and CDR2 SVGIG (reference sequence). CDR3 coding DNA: TGTGCCTGGAGTGGGTCTCTACTAGCTTTCTTT. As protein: CAWSGSLLAFF. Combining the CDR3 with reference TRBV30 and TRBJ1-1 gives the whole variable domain SQTIHQWPATLVQPVGSPLSLECTVEGTSNPNLYWYRQAAGRGLQLLFYSVGIGQISSEVPQNLSASRPQDRQFILSSKKLLLSDSGFYLCAWSGSLLAFFGQGTRLTVV.

The CDR3 here is CAWSVQTGKRYTF. In DNA, the CDR3 is TGTGCCTGGAGTGTACAAACAGGGAAGCGCTACACCTTC. The chain uses TRBV30 and TRBJ1-2; possibly TRBD1 for D (6 bases). Trimming removed 0 bases at V and 9 bases at J, with 14 bases between. This CDR3 is built from 13 residues. Germline values: CDR1 GTSNPN, CDR2 SVGIG (reference sequence). Based on the CDR3 plus reference TRBV30 and TRBJ1-2, the full variable domain is SQTIHQWPATLVQPVGSPLSLECTVEGTSNPNLYWYRQAAGRGLQLLFYSVGIGQISSEVPQNLSASRPQDRQFILSSKKLLLSDSGFYLCAWSVQTGKRYTFGSGTRLTVV.

Written as DNA, the CDR3 is TGTGCCAGCAGCTTAGATAGGGCAGAGACCCAGTACTTC. Translating gives CASSLDRAETQYF. V and J are TRBV7-7 and TRBJ2-5; D remains unclear. Germline assignment: CDR1 SSHAT and CDR2 FNYEAQ (reference sequence). Trimming pared 1 base from V and 4 bases from J, leaving 7 bases between. CDR3 size: 13 residues.

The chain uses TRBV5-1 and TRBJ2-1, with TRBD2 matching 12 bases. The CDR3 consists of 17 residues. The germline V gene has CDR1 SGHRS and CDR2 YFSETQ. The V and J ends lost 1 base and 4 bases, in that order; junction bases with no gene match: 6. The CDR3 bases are TGCGCCAGCAGCTTGTATCCCGGGACTAGCGGGTACAATGAGCAGTTCTTC. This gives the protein CASSLYPGTSGYNEQFF.

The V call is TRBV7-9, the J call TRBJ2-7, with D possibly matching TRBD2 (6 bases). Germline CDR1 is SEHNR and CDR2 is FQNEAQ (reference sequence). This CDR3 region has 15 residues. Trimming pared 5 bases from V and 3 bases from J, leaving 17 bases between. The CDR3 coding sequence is TGTGCCAGCAGCGTCCTGGGATTCGGGGGCTACGAGCAGTACTTC. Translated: CASSVLGFGGYEQYF.

The CDR3 protein is CASSLVFNEKLFF. In DNA form, the CDR3 reads TGTGCCAGCAGTCTGGTCTTCAATGAAAAACTGTTTTTT. The chain couples TRBV6-5 to TRBJ1-4; D ambiguous. CDR3 length equals 13 residues. The ends were cut back, 5 bases at V and 5 bases at J, with 9 bases in the middle. Germline V gene lookup returns CDR1 MNHEY and CDR2 SVGAGI.

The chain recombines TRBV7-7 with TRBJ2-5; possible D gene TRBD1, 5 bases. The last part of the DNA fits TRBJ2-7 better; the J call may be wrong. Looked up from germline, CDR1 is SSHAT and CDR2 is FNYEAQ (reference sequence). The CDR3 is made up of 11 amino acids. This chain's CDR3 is CASTPRDEQYF. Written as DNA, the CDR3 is TGTGCCAGCACCCCCAGGGACGAGCAGTACTTC.

CDR3 sequence (DNA): TGTGCCTCCCTTAGGGGACAGGGCTATGGCTACACCTTC. Encoded protein: CASLRGQGYGYTF. V is TRBV30 and J is TRBJ1-2; 9 bases map to TRBD1. The CDR3 is 13 residues long. Germline V gene data show CDR1 as GTSNPN and CDR2 as SVGIG (reference sequence). The V and J ends lost 7 bases and 4 bases, in that order; junction bases with no gene match: 7.

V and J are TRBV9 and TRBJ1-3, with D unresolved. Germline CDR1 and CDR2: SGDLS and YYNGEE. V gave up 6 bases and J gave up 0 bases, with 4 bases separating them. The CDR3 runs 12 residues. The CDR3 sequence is CASKGSGNTIYF. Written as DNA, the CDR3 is TGTGCCAGCAAGGGCTCTGGAAACACCATATATTTT.

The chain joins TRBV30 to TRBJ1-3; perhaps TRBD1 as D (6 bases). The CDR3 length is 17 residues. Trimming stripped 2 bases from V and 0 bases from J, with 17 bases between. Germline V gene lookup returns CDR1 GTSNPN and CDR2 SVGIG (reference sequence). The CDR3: CAWSSLGQSISGNTIYF. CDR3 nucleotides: TGTGCCTGGAGTTCACTCGGACAGAGCATCTCTGGAAACACCATATATTTT.

The CDR3 sequence is CASRFTGAEAFF. CDR3 DNA: TGTGCCAGTAGGTTTACAGGGGCTGAAGCTTTCTTT. The genes are TRBV19 and TRBJ1-1; 7 bases are shared with TRBD1. V was clipped by 6 bases and J by 6 bases; unmatched bases: 4. In germline, CDR1 is LNHDA, CDR2 SQIVND (reference sequence). CDR3 length equals 12 residues.

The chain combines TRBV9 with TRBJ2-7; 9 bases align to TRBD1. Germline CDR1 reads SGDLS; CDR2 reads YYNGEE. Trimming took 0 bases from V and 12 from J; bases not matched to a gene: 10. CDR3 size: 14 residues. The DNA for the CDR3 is TGTGCCAGCAGCGTAGGGACAGGGGTCAACTCGCTGTACTTC. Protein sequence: CASSVGTGVNSLYF.

The chain's CDR3 is CASRLVGPGPNGYTF. As DNA, the CDR3 is TGTGCAAGTCGCTTAGTTGGACCGGGCCCCAATGGCTACACCTTC. The chain has TRBV12-2 and TRBJ1-2. TRBV12-2 is classified as a pseudogene. This CDR3 has 15 residues.

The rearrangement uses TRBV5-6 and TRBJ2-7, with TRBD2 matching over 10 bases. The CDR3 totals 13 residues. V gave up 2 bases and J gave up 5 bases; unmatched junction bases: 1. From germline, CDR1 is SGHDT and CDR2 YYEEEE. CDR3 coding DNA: TGTGCCAGCAGCTTTACTAGCGGGAACGAGCAGTACGTC. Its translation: CASSFTSGNEQYV.

CDR3 sequence reads: CASSDSHTVMDEQFF. The CDR3 coding sequence is TGCGCCAGCAGCGACTCCCACACGGTGATGGATGAGCAGTTCTTC. This rearrangement joins TRBV5-1 to TRBJ2-1; no clear D. The CDR3 has 15 amino acids. CDR1 and CDR2 from the germline V gene are SGHRS and YFSETQ. The V end was cut by 4 bases, the J end by 8 bases, with 19 bases between. Drawing the rest from reference TRBV5-1 and TRBJ2-1, the complete variable domain is KAGVTQTPRYLIKTRGQQVTLSCSPISGHRSVSWYQQTPGQGLQFLFEYFSETQRNKGNFPGRFSGRQFSNSRSEMNVSTLELGDSALYLCASSDSHTVMDEQFFGPGTRLTVL.

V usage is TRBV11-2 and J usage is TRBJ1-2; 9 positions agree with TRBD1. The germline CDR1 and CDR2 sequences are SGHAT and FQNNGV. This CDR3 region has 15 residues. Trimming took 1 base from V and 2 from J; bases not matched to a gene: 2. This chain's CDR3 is CASSLAGTGNYGYTF. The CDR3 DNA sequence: TGTGCCAGCAGCTTAGCCGGGACAGGGAACTATGGCTACACCTTC.

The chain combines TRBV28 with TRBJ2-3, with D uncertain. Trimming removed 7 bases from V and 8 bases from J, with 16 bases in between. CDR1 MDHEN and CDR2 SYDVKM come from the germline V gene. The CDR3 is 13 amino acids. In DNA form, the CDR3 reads TGTGCCAGCATACCTACCTCCAAGGGTACGCAGTATTTT. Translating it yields CASIPTSKGTQYF.

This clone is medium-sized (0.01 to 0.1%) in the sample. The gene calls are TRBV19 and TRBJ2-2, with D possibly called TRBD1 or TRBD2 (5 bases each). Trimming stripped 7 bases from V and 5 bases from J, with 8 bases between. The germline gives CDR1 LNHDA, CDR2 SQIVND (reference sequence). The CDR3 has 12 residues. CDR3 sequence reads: CASMRGTGELFF. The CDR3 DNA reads TGTGCCAGTATGAGGGGAACCGGGGAGCTGTTTTTT.

CDR3 in DNA: TGTGCCAGCAGCTCCCTAGGGCTTACTGAAGCTTTCTTT. It translates to CASSSLGLTEAFF. The chain employs TRBV9 and TRBJ1-1; D ambiguous. V lost 4 bases to trimming and J lost 5 bases, with 12 bases between them. Per germline, CDR1 SGDLS and CDR2 YYNGEE. The CDR3 runs 13 residues.

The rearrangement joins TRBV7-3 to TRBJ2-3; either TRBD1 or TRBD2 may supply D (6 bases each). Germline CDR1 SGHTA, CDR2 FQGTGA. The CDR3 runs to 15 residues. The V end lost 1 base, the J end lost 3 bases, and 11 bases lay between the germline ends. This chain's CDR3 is CASSLIGGPTDTQYF. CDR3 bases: TGTGCCAGCAGCTTAATTGGGGGGCCGACAGATACGCAGTATTTT. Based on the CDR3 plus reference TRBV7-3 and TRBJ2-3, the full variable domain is GAGVSQTPSNKVTEKGKYVELRCDPISGHTALYWYRQSLGQGPEFLIYFQGTGAADDSGLPNDRFFAVRPEGSVSTLKIQRTERGDSAVYLCASSLIGGPTDTQYFGPGTRLTVL.

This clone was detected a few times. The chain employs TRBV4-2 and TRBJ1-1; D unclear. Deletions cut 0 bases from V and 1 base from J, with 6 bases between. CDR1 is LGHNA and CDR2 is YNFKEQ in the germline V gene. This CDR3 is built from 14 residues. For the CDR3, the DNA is TGTGCCAGCAGCCAAGATTGGGGGAACACTGAAGCTTTCTTT. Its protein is CASSQDWGNTEAFF.

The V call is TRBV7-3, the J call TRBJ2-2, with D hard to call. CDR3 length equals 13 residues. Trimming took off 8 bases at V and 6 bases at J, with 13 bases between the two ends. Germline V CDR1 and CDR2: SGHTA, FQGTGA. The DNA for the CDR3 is TGTGCCAGCCGATACTTGGGGTCCGGGGAGCTGTTTTTT. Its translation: CASRYLGSGELFF.

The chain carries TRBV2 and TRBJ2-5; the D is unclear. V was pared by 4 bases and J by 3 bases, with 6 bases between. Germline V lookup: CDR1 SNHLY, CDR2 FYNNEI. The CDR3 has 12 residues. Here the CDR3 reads CASSVQKETQYF. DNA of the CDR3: TGTGCCAGCAGTGTCCAGAAAGAGACCCAGTACTTC.

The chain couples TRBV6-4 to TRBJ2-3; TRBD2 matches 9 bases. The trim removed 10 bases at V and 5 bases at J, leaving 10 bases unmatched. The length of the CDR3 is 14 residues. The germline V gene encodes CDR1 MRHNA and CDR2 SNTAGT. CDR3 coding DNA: TGTGCCATGCCACGGCGGGGGGGCTTAGATACGCAGTATTTT. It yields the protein CAMPRRGGLDTQYF.

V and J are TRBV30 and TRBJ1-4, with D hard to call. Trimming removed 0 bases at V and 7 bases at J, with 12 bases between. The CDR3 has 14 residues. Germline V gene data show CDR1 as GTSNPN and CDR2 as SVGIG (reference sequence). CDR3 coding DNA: TGTGCCTGGAGTGTAGGAGGTATGGGTGAAAAACTGTTTTTT. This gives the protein CAWSVGGMGEKLFF.

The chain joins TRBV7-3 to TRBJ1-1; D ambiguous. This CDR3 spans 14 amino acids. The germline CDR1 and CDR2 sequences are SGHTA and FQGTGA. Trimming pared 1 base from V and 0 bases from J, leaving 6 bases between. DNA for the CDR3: TGTGCCAGCAGCTTAAACCTTATGAACACTGAAGCTTTCTTT. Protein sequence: CASSLNLMNTEAFF.